This TCR beta chain was sequenced during a study of monozygotic twins with inflammatory bowel disease. The unique tags termed UMIs, each holding a 6-nucleotide sample barcode, were added by means of template switching. Both the TCRalpha cDNA and the TCRbeta cDNA were taken through two nested PCRs, lasting about 15 and 9 cycles. TCRdb reprocessed the 5' RACE reads and stores each CDR3 protein as one record, lacking DNA. The sample features approximately 100,000 distinct CDR3 sequences, with 1.9% in its top ten. Germline lookup yields CDR1 SGHKS and CDR2 YYEKEE (reference sequence). This CDR3 region has 14 residues. Details on this clonotype: Its target is unknown.

Regarding the study as a whole: For IBD, no single strong associated signal or clonotype was supported. Resolution of different T cell subtypes was not achieved.

The sequence derives from a human donor with ulcerative colitis or Crohn's disease, or a healthy co-twin of an affected twin (not recorded which). V usage is TRBV5-5 and J usage is TRBJ2-7; as DNA is missing, the TRBD1 call by TCRdb cannot be tested. The specimen was blood. The CDR3 loop is CASSLPGSRVEQYF.